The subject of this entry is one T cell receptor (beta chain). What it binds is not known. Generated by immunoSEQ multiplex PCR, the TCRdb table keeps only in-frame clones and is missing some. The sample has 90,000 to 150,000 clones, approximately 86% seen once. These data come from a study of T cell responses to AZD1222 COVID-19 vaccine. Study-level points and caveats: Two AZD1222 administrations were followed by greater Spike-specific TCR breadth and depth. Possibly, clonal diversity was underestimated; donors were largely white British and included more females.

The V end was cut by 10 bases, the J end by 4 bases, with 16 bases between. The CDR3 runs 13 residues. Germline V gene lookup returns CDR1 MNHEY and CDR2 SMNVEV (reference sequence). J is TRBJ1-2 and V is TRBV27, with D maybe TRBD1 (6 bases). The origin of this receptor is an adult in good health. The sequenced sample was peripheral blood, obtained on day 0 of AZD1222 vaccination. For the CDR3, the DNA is TGTGCCACCGCACTGGGGGGCGGCTATGGCTACACCTTC. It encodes CATALGGGYGYTF.